This T cell receptor beta chain was retrieved from a study of CD8 T cells in ankylosing spondylitis. Study-wide points: Blood from ankylosing spondylitis patients appeared to carry a characteristic roughly eight-variant TCR beta motif.

As regards this clonotype: Its cognate antigen is unknown.

TCRdb re-called the 5' RACE reads with MiXCR, one entry per CDR3 protein. In the table there are hundreds of thousands of distinct CDR3 sequences, 20% of which are singletons. The sequence derives from a male donor with ankylosing spondylitis or in good health (not recorded which). Input material: blood, either unsorted or a sorted T cell fraction (not recorded which).

CDR3 in amino acids: CASRSGASNEQFF. In DNA form, the CDR3 reads TGTGCCAGCAGGAGCGGGGCGAGCAATGAGCAGTTCTTC. The V and J genes are TRBV2 and TRBJ2-1, with TRBD2 matching 7 bases. Germline V gene sequence: CDR1 SNHLY, CDR2 FYNNEI. V was pared by 6 bases and J by 6 bases, with 5 bases of the junction left unmatched. This CDR3 is 13 amino acids long.